This TCR beta chain is from a study of vaccination and CD4 T cells after COVID-19. Study in general: Cells received overlapping spike peptides from SARS-CoV-2, HCoV-NL63, HCoV-OC43 and HCoV-229E as stimulation.

This CDR3 is built from 14 residues. CDR1 DFQATT and CDR2 SNEGSKA come from the germline V gene (reference sequence). V was clipped by 7 bases and J by 2 bases, with 17 bases between them. Sequenced with the Oncomine TCR Beta short-read assay was DNA taken from cultured CD4+ T cells. It was cultured CD4+ T cells from which genomic DNA was extracted. TCRdb called the PCR reads again in MiXCR, with one record for every CDR3 protein. Of 9,000 to 13,000 distinct CDR3 sequences in the sample, about 27% are singletons; the top ten hold about an eighth. This clonotype is classed as medium-sized. What it recognizes is unknown. This sample's treatment: approximately 11-day PBMC culture with coronavirus spike peptide pools or control peptides (ViraFEST assay). Unexposed donor CD4+ T cells predated the COVID-19 pandemic, collected 2011-2018. Before TCRs were sequenced, ViraFEST expanded antigen-specific T cells with peptide pools. Days 3 and 7 saw half the medium replaced with fresh IL-2 medium. Once cultured about eleven days, CD4+ T cells underwent isolation by negative selection.

The specimen was CD4+ T cells from blood, cultured in vitro. This chain connects TRBV20-1 to TRBJ2-5; possibly TRBD2 for D (5 bases). This clonotype was sampled from a human donor in good health. CDR3 amino acids: CSGRRGAVQETQYF. The DNA of the CDR3 is TGCAGTGGTAGGAGAGGAGCGGTACAAGAGACCCAGTACTTC.